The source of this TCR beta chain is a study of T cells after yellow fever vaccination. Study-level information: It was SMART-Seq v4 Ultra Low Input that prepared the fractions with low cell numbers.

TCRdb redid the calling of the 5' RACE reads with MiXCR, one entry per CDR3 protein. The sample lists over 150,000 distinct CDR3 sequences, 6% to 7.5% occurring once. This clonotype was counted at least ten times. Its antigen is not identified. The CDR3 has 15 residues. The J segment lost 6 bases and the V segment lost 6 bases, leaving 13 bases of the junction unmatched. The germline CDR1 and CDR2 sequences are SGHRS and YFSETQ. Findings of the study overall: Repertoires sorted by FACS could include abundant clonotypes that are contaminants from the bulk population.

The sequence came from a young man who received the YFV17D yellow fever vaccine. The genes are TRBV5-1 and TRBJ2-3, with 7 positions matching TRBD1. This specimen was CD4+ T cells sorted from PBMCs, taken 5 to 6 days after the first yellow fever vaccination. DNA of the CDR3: TGCGCCAGCACCGCCAAGACAGGGCCTCAGGATACGCAGTATTTT. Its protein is CASTAKTGPQDTQYF.